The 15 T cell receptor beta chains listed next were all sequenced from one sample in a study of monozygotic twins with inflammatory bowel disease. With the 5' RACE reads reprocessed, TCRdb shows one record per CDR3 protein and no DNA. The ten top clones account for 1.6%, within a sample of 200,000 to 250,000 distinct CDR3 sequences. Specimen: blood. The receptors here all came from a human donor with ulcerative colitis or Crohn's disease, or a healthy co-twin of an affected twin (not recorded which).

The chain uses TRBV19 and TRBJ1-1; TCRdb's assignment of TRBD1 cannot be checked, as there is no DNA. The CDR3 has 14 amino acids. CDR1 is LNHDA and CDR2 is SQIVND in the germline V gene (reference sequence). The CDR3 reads CSSIPTDLNTEAFF.

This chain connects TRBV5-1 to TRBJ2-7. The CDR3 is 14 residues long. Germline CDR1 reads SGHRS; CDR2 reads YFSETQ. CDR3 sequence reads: CASSLGVRAYEQYF.

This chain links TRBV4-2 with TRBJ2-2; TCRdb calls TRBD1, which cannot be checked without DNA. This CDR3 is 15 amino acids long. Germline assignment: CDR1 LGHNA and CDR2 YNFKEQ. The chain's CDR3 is CASSQTDSRIGELFF.

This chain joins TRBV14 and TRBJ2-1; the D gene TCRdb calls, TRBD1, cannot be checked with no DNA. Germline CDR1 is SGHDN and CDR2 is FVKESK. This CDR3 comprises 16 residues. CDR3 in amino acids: CASSQRGLASYNEQFF.

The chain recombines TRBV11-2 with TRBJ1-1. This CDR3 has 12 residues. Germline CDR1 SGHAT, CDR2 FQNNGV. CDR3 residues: CASSPLARRAFF.

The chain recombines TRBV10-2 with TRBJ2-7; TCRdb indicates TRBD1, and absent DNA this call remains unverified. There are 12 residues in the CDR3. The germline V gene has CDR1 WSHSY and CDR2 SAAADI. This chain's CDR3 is CASSEFGDGGYF.

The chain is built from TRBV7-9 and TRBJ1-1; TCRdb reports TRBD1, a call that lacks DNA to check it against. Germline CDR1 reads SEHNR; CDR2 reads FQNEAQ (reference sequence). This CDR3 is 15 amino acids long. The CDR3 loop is CASSYYRDKGTEAFF.

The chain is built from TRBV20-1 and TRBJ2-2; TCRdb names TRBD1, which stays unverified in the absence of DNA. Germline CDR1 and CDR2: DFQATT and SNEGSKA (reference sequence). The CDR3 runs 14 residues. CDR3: CSASTTRDTGELFF.

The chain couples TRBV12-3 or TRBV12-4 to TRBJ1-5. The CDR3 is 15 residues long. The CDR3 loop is CASSLGGGLSQPQHF.

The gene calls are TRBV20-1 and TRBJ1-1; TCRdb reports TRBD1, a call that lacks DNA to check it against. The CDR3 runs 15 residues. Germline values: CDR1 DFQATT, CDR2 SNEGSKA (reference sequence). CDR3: CSAQMGTERHTEAFF.

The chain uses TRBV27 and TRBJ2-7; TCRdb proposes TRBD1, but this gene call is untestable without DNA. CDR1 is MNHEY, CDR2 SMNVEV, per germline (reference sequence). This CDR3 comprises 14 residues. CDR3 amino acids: CASSPDRGGYEQYF.

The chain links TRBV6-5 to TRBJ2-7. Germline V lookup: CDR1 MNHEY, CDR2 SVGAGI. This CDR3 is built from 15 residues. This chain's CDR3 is CASSYSGESSYEQYF.

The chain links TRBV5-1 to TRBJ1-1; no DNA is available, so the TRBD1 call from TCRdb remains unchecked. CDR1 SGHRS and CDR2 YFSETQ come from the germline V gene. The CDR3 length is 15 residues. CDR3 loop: CASSFTGHLNTEAFF.

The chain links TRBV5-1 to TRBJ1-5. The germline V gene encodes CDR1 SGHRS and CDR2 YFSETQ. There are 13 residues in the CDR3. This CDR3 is CASRFDSNQPQHF.

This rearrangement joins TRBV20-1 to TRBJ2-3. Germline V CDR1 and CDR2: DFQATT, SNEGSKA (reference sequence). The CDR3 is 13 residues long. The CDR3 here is CSAEGLGSDTQYF.